This is a list of T cell receptor beta chains from one sample in a study of blood T cells in healthy people across ages. TCRdb redid the calling of the 5' RACE reads with MiXCR, one entry per CDR3 protein. The sample contains 750,000 or so distinct CDR3 sequences, approximately 25% of which appear only once. The sample was also linked to a second study, of T cells of mothers and their children.

The sequencing sample was made of blood. These receptor sequences come from a boy younger than 18 in good health. The CDR3 runs from the conserved cysteine through the conserved F or W. The D gene is left open where the match is weak. The size of a clone is reported for some rows only, either as once, few or many, or as a class for expanded clones.

CDR3 DNA: TGTGCCAGCAGACCCTGGACAGGGGTTACCGGGGAGCTGTTTTTT
CDR3 protein: CASRPWTGVTGELFF
D gene: TRBD1
clone size: many
V gene: TRBV6-5
J gene: TRBJ2-2

CDR3 DNA: TGCAGTGCTAGAGATCGGGGACTAGCTAGCTATGAGCAGTTCTTC
CDR3 protein: CSARDRGLASYEQFF
D gene: TRBD2
clone size: .
V gene: TRBV20-1
J gene: TRBJ2-1

CDR3 DNA: TGCAGTGCTAGAGCCAGGCGGGAGTGGGAGACCCAGTACTTC
CDR3 protein: CSARARREWETQYF
D gene: TRBD2
clone size: .
V gene: TRBV20-1
J gene: TRBJ2-5

CDR3 DNA: TGCAGCGTCACGGGTTGGGGGTCGGAGACCCAGTACTTC
CDR3 protein: CSVTGWGSETQYF
D gene: .
clone size: .
V gene: TRBV29-1
J gene: TRBJ2-5

CDR3 DNA: TGCAGTGCCCACAGAGCAGAGACCCAGTACTTC
CDR3 protein: CSAHRAETQYF
D gene: .
clone size: .
V gene: TRBV20-1
J gene: TRBJ2-5

CDR3 DNA: TGTGCCAGCAGTTTTATAGGGGTTACCGTAAATGAAAAACTGTTTTTT
CDR3 protein: CASSFIGVTVNEKLFF
D gene: .
clone size: .
V gene: TRBV28
J gene: TRBJ1-4

CDR3 DNA: TGTGCCAGCAGCTCTTCTGGGAACGCAGGTTTGGAGAATTACGAGCAGTACTTC
CDR3 protein: CASSSSGNAGLENYEQYF
D gene: .
clone size: many
V gene: TRBV12-3/TRBV12-4
J gene: TRBJ2-7

CDR3 DNA: TGCGCCAGCAGCTCTGGACTAGGGACTGTTAATGAGCAGTTCTTC
CDR3 protein: CASSSGLGTVNEQFF
D gene: TRBD2
clone size: few
V gene: TRBV5-1
J gene: TRBJ2-1

CDR3 DNA: TGCAGCGTTGAGCGTCTGACAGATTCGTCCTACGAGCAGTACTTC
CDR3 protein: CSVERLTDSSYEQYF
D gene: .
clone size: .
V gene: TRBV29-1
J gene: TRBJ2-7

CDR3 DNA: TGTGCCAGCAGTTTAATAGAGACCGGGGAGCTGTTTTTT
CDR3 protein: CASSLIETGELFF
D gene: .
clone size: few
V gene: TRBV27
J gene: TRBJ2-2

CDR3 DNA: TGTGCCAGCAGTCACATCGACACTGAAGCTTTCTTT
CDR3 protein: CASSHIDTEAFF
D gene: .
clone size: .
V gene: TRBV3-1
J gene: TRBJ1-1

CDR3 DNA: TGTGCCAGCAGCGTAATATTGGGGGCTCAAGAGACCCAGTACTTC
CDR3 protein: CASSVILGAQETQYF
D gene: .
clone size: .
V gene: TRBV9
J gene: TRBJ2-5

CDR3 DNA: TGCAGTGCTAGAGATTTTGCTAGCGGGAGGCACGAGCAGTACTTC
CDR3 protein: CSARDFASGRHEQYF
D gene: TRBD2
clone size: .
V gene: TRBV20-1
J gene: TRBJ2-7

CDR3 DNA: TGTGCCAGCAGCCGCAGGGGACAGGGAGGGAATCAGCCCCAGCATTTT
CDR3 protein: CASSRRGQGGNQPQHF
D gene: TRBD1
clone size: .
V gene: TRBV7-2
J gene: TRBJ1-5

CDR3 DNA: TGTGCCAGCAGTGAACAGCTTGAGAGAGATACGCAGTATTTT
CDR3 protein: CASSEQLERDTQYF
D gene: .
clone size: .
V gene: TRBV6-1
J gene: TRBJ2-3

CDR3 DNA: TGTGCCATCAGTGAGCCGACTAGCGGGAGATTGGAGACCCAGTACTTC
CDR3 protein: CAISEPTSGRLETQYF
D gene: TRBD2
clone size: few
V gene: TRBV10-3
J gene: TRBJ2-5

CDR3 DNA: TGTGCCAGCAGCTTCCCCACATCTGGCGAGCAGTACTTC
CDR3 protein: CASSFPTSGEQYF
D gene: .
clone size: few
V gene: TRBV7-9
J gene: TRBJ2-7

CDR3 DNA: TGTGCCATCAGTGAGTCAGCGGGCTACGGCTATGGCTACACCTTC
CDR3 protein: CAISESAGYGYGYTF
D gene: .
clone size: many
V gene: TRBV10-3
J gene: TRBJ1-2

CDR3 DNA: TGCGCCAGCAGCTTGGACGGCAGGGTGAACACTGAAGCTTTCTTT
CDR3 protein: CASSLDGRVNTEAFF
D gene: .
clone size: .
V gene: TRBV5-1
J gene: TRBJ1-1

CDR3 DNA: TGTGCCAGCAGTTCCAGTCCGGCGAGCTCCTACAATGAGCAGTTCTTC
CDR3 protein: CASSSSPASSYNEQFF
D gene: .
clone size: few
V gene: TRBV12-3/TRBV12-4
J gene: TRBJ2-1

CDR3 DNA: TGCAGCACTGAGTCTTACACCTTC
CDR3 protein: CSTESYTF
D gene: .
clone size: .
V gene: TRBV29-1
J gene: TRBJ1-2

CDR3 DNA: TGTGCCAGCAGTGATCGACTAGCGGATACCTACGAGCAGTACTTC
CDR3 protein: CASSDRLADTYEQYF
D gene: TRBD2
clone size: .
V gene: TRBV28
J gene: TRBJ2-7

CDR3 DNA: TGTGCCAGCGGGTCCTATCAGGGAGCTAATGAAAAACTGTTTTTT
CDR3 protein: CASGSYQGANEKLFF
D gene: .
clone size: few
V gene: TRBV6-5
J gene: TRBJ1-4

CDR3 DNA: TGCAGTGCTAGAGGTCGTAGTAGCGGGAGGCTAGGTGAGCAGTTCTTC
CDR3 protein: CSARGRSSGRLGEQFF
D gene: TRBD2
clone size: .
V gene: TRBV20-1
J gene: TRBJ2-1

CDR3 DNA: TGCAGCGTTATCTTCCTGAGCACAGATACGCAGTATTTT
CDR3 protein: CSVIFLSTDTQYF
D gene: .
clone size: few
V gene: TRBV29-1
J gene: TRBJ2-3

CDR3 DNA: TGTGCCAGCAGCTCTGCGACAGAAGCCTACGAGCAGTACTTC
CDR3 protein: CASSSATEAYEQYF
D gene: .
clone size: few
V gene: TRBV11-2
J gene: TRBJ2-7

CDR3 DNA: TGTGCCAGCAGTAACTCCGGGACAGGGGGATACGAGCAGTACTTC
CDR3 protein: CASSNSGTGGYEQYF
D gene: TRBD1
clone size: .
V gene: TRBV4-2
J gene: TRBJ2-7

CDR3 DNA: TGTGCCACCAGTAGGACAGGGGGAGAGACCCAGTACTTC
CDR3 protein: CATSRTGGETQYF
D gene: TRBD1
clone size: few
V gene: TRBV24-1
J gene: TRBJ2-5

CDR3 DNA: TGTGCCACCATGGAGGGGGGGCTGGCAGATACGCAGTATTTT
CDR3 protein: CATMEGGLADTQYF
D gene: .
clone size: .
V gene: TRBV24-1
J gene: TRBJ2-3

CDR3 DNA: TGTGCCAGCAGGGAGGACACAGAAATAGAGACCCAGTACTTC
CDR3 protein: CASREDTEIETQYF
D gene: .
clone size: few
V gene: TRBV28
J gene: TRBJ2-5

CDR3 DNA: TGTGCCAGCAGCCAAGGACTAGCGGGAGTCCAGGCCAATGAGCAGTTCTTC
CDR3 protein: CASSQGLAGVQANEQFF
D gene: TRBD2
clone size: .
V gene: TRBV3-1
J gene: TRBJ2-1